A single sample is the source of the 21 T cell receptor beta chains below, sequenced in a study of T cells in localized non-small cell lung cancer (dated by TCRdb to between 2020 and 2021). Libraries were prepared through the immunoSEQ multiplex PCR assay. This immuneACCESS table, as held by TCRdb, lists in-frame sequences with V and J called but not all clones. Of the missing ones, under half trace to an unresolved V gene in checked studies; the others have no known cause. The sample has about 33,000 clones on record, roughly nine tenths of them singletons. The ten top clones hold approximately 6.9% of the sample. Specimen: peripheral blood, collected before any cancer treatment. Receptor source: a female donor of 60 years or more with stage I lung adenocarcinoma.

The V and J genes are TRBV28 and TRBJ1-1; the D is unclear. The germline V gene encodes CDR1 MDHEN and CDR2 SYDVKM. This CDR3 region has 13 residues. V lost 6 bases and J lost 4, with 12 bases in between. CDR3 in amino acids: CASRTGGITEAFF. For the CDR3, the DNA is TGTGCCAGCAGGACGGGAGGGATCACTGAAGCTTTCTTT.

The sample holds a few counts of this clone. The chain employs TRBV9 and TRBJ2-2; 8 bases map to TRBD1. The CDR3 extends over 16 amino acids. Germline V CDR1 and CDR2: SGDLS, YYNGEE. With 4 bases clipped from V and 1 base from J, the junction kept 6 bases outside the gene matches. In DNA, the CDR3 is TGTGCCAGCAGCTCAGGGGGGACAGGGAACACCGGGGAGCTGTTTTTT. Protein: CASSSGGTGNTGELFF. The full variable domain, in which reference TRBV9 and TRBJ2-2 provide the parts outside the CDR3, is DSGVTQTPKHLITATGQRVTLRCSPRSGDLSVYWYQQSLDQGLQFLIQYYNGEERAKGNILERFSAQQFPDLHSELNLSSLELGDSALYFCASSSGGTGNTGELFFGEGSRLTVL.

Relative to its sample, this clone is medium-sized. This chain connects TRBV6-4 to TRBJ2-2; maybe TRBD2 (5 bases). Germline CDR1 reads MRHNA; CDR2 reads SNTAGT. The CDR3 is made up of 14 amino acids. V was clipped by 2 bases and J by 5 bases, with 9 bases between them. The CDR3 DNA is TGTGCCAGCAGTGACGACGGCGGGACCGGGGAGCTGTTTTTT. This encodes CASSDDGGTGELFF.

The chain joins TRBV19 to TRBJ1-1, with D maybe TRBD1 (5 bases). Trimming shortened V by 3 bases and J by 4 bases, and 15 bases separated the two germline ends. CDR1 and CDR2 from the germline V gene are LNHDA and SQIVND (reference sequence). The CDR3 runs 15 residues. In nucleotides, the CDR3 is TGTGCCAGTAGTATGGCCGCAGGGTCGACCACTGAAGCTTTCTTT. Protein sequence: CASSMAAGSTTEAFF.

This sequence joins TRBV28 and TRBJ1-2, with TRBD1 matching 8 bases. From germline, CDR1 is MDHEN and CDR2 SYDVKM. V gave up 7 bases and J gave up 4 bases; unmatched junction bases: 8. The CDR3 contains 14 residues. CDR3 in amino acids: CASMRQGSFYGYTF. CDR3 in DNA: TGTGCCAGCATGCGACAGGGGTCTTTCTATGGCTACACCTTC.

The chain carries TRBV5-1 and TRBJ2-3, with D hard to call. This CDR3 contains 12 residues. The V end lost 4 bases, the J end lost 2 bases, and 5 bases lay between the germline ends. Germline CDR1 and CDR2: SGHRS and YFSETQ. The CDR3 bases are TGCGCCAGCAGCACAACCACAGATACGCAGTATTTT. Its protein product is CASSTTTDTQYF.

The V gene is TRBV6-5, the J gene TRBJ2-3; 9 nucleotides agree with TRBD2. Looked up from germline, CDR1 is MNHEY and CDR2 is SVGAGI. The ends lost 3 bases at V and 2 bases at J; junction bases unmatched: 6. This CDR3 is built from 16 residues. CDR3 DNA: TGTGCCAGCAGTTATCGGTCTAGCGGGGCCACAGATACGCAGTATTTT. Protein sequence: CASSYRSSGATDTQYF.

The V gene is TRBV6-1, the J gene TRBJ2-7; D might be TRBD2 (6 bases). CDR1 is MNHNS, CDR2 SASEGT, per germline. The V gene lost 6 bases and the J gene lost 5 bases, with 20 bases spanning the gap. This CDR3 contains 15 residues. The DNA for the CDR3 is TGTGCCAGCAGGGGGGAGGTCCCCCTTACCCACGAGCAGTACTTC. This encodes CASRGEVPLTHEQYF.

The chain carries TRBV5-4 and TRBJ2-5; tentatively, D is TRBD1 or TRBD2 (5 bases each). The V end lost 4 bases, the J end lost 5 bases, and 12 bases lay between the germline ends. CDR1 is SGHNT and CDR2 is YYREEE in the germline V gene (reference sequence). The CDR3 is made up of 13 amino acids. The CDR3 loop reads CASSRGREETQYF. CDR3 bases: TGTGCCAGCAGCCGTGGCAGGGAGGAGACCCAGTACTTC.

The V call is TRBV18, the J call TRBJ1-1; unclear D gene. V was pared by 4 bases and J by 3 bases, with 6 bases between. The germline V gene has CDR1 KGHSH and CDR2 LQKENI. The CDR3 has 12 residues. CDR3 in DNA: TGTGCCAGCTCACTCGGAGACACTGAAGCTTTCTTT. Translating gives CASSLGDTEAFF.

This CDR3 reads CASSEGAAHTIYF. For the CDR3, the DNA is TGTGCCAGCAGTGAAGGTGCGGCCCACACCATATATTTT. This sequence joins TRBV6-1 and TRBJ1-3, with D uncertain. Germline assignment: CDR1 MNHNS and CDR2 SASEGT. The V end lost 1 base, the J end lost 8 bases, and 9 bases lay between the germline ends. The CDR3 runs to 13 residues.

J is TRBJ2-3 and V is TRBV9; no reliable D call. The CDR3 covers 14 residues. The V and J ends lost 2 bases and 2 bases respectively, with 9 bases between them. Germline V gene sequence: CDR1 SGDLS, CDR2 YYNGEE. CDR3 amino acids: CASSVDLSTDTQYF. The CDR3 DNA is TGTGCCAGCAGCGTGGATCTTTCCACAGATACGCAGTATTTT.

The CDR3: CASSRDGFNEKLFF. In DNA, the CDR3 is TGCGCCAGCTCCCGGGACGGCTTTAATGAAAAACTGTTTTTT. The chain is built from TRBV5-1 and TRBJ1-4, with D perhaps matching TRBD1 (5 bases). In germline, CDR1 is SGHRS, CDR2 YFSETQ. Trimming took 7 bases from V and 4 from J, leaving 14 bases between them. The CDR3 sequence is 14 residues long.

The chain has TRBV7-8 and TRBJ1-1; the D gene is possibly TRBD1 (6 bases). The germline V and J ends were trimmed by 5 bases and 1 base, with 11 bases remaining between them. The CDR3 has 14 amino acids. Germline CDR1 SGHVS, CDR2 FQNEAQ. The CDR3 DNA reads TGTGCCAGCAGCCCTTCGACAGGGAACACTGAAGCTTTCTTT. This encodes CASSPSTGNTEAFF.

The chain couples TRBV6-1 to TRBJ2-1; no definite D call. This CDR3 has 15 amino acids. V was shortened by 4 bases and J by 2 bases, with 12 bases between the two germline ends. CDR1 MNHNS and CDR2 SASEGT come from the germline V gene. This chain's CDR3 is CASSASRETYNEQFF. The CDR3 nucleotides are TGTGCCAGCAGTGCATCTAGAGAGACCTACAATGAGCAGTTCTTC.

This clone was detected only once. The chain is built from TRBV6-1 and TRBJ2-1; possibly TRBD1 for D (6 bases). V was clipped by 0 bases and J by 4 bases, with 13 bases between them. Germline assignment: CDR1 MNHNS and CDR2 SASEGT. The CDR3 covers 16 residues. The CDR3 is CASSEALGDIYNEQFF. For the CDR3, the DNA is TGTGCCAGCAGTGAAGCCCTTGGGGACATTTACAATGAGCAGTTCTTC.

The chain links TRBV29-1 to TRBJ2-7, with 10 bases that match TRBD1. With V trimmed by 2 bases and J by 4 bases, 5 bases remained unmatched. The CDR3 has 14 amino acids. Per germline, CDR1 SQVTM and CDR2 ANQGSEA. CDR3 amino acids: CSVESPGQGYEQYF. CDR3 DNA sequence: TGCAGCGTTGAATCTCCGGGACAGGGGTACGAGCAGTACTTC.

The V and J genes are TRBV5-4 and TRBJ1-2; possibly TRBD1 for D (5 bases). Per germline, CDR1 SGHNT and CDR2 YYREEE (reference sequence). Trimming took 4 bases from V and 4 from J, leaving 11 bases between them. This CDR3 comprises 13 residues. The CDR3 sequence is CASSPGRSYGYTF. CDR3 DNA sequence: TGTGCCAGCAGCCCGGGACGGAGCTATGGCTACACCTTC.

The chain's CDR3 is CASSPAGFEVYNSPLHF. CDR3 DNA: TGTGCCAGCAGTCCCGCAGGGTTCGAGGTCTATAATTCACCCCTCCACTTT. The chain has TRBV27 and TRBJ1-6; D may be TRBD1 (5 bases). Germline V gene data show CDR1 as MNHEY and CDR2 as SMNVEV (reference sequence). The V gene lost 5 bases and the J gene lost 3 bases, with 17 bases spanning the gap. The CDR3 runs to 17 residues.

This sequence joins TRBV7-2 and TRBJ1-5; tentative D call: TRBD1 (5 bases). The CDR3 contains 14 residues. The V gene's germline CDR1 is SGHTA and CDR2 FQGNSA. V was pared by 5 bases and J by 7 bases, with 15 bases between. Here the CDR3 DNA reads TGTGCCAGCAGCCAGGGCGGCCCAGGACAGCCCCAGCATTTT. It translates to CASSQGGPGQPQHF.

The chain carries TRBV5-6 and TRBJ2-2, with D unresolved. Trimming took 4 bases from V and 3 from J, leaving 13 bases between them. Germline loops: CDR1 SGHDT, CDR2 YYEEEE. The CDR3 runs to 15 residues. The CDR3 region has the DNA TGTGCCAGCAGCCGCAGAGGCTCGCACACCGGGGAGCTGTTTTTT. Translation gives CASSRRGSHTGELFF.